Below, 20 T cell receptor beta chains from the same sample are listed, as sequenced in a study of T cells in Graves' hyperthyroidism and ophthalmopathy. The TCR beta CDR3 regions underwent amplification using RNA transcripts as the source. During a first-round RT-PCR of the TCR CDR3, the HTBI primer set was used. TCRdb itself ran the multiplex PCR reads through MiXCR, one entry per CDR3 protein. The sample holds 500,000 to 800,000 distinct CDR3 sequences, roughly 15% seen once. Material for sequencing was blood. The receptors stem from a woman in her fifties or sixties with Graves' ophthalmopathy.

This clonotype was found a few times. The chain combines TRBV6-2 or TRBV6-3 with TRBJ2-7, with D maybe TRBD1 (6 bases). Germline V gene lookup returns CDR1 MNHEY and CDR2 SVGEGT. The CDR3 spans 15 residues. The V and J ends lost 3 bases and 2 bases respectively, with 14 bases between them. In DNA form, the CDR3 reads TGTGCCAGCAGTTATGGGGTCAGGGGACCCTACGAGCAGTACTTC. Protein sequence: CASSYGVRGPYEQYF.

The V and J genes are TRBV11-2 and TRBJ2-2, with D perhaps assigned TRBD1 or TRBD2 (6 bases each). The V end was cut by 8 bases, the J end by 4 bases, with 26 bases between. The CDR3 consists of 18 residues. Germline values: CDR1 SGHAT, CDR2 FQNNGV. This CDR3 reads CASLLVSGRGLRTGELFF. The DNA for the CDR3 is TGTGCCAGCCTACTTGTTTCGGGTCGGGGGCTTCGCACCGGGGAGCTGTTTTTT.

This clonotype showed up many times. The CDR3 nucleotides are TGCAGCGTTGGAGGGGAACTGAGCTATGGCTACACCTTC. As protein: CSVGGELSYGYTF. J is TRBJ1-2 and V is TRBV29-1; tentative D call: TRBD1 (5 bases). V was cut by 4 bases and J by 4 bases, with 13 bases left in between. From germline, CDR1 is SQVTM and CDR2 ANQGSEA. This CDR3 is built from 13 residues.

This clonotype has ten or more counts. The chain uses TRBV28 and TRBJ2-7, with 14 bases matching TRBD2. Trimming took 5 bases from V and 4 from J; bases not matched to a gene: 10. The CDR3 totals 17 residues. Germline V gene data show CDR1 as MDHEN and CDR2 as SYDVKM. CDR3 bases: TGTGCCAGCAGTCTCGGCACCGGGACTAGCGGGAGTTACGAGCAGTACTTC. This translates into CASSLGTGTSGSYEQYF.

On this clonotype itself: No conserved phenylalanine or tryptophan ends this CDR3, so it is likely a read error. The chain recombines TRBV12-3 or TRBV12-4 with TRBJ2-7, with 11 bases fitting TRBD2. The CDR3 covers 16 residues. V shed 5 bases, J shed 1 base, and the junction held 7 bases outside the gene matches. The CDR3 sequence: CASSPRASGRSYEQYL. The CDR3 nucleotides read TGTGCCAGCAGTCCCAGGGCTAGCGGGAGGTCCTACGAGCAGTACCTC.

This clonotype was counted a few times. The chain recombines TRBV30 with TRBJ1-6; weak D call: TRBD1 (6 bases). CDR1 and CDR2 (germline): GTSNPN, SVGIG (reference sequence). Trimming cost V 0 bases and J 5 bases, with 8 bases left between them. CDR3 length: 14 amino acids. CDR3 coding DNA: TGTGCCTGGAGTGTAGGACAGAATAATTCACCCCTCCACTTT. It codes for CAWSVGQNNSPLHF.

The CDR3 DNA sequence: TGTGCCACCAGTGGTATAGGCCTTGGAGATACGCAGTATTTT. It translates to CATSGIGLGDTQYF. The rearrangement links TRBV24-1 to TRBJ2-3; D gene uncertain. Trimming removed 5 bases from V and 5 bases from J, with 13 bases in between. Germline V gene sequence: CDR1 KGHDR, CDR2 SFDVKD. CDR3 length equals 14 residues.

J is TRBJ2-7 and V is TRBV20-1, with TRBD1 matching 9 bases. CDR1 and CDR2 from the germline V gene are DFQATT and SNEGSKA (reference sequence). V shed 7 bases and J 1 base; nucleotides not matched to a gene: 5. This CDR3 is built from 13 residues. The CDR3 bases are TGCAGTGTACGGGACAGGGTATCCTACGAGCAGTACTTC. It encodes CSVRDRVSYEQYF.

This clonotype was observed many times. The V call is TRBV20-1, the J call TRBJ2-7; possibly TRBD2 for D (6 bases). The ends were cut back, 5 bases at V and 3 bases at J, with 17 bases in the middle. In germline, CDR1 is DFQATT, CDR2 SNEGSKA (reference sequence). CDR3 length: 14 amino acids. The CDR3 DNA reads as TGCAGTGCTTTGATGCGGGACCCGATCTACGAGCAGTACTTC. Translated: CSALMRDPIYEQYF.

This clonotype was observed a single time. A much larger clone lies a single base off, so this may be a read error. The V gene is TRBV29-1, the J gene TRBJ2-7, with D unclear. The V and J ends lost 6 bases and 3 bases respectively, with 15 bases between them. Germline lookup yields CDR1 SQVTM and CDR2 ANQGSEA. This CDR3 has 13 amino acids. The CDR3 bases are TGCAGCGTAATGAACCGTGCCAGCTACGAGCAGTACTTC. Protein: CSVMNRASYEQYF.

This clonotype has a count of ten or more. The chain combines TRBV7-3 with TRBJ2-1; TRBD1 agrees at 8 bases. After removal of 5 bases from V and 0 bases from J, the junction contained 12 bases not matched to a gene. Germline V gene lookup returns CDR1 SGHTA and CDR2 FQGTGA. The CDR3 spans 18 residues. CDR3 residues: CASSHASGQAHSYNEQFF. CDR3 coding DNA: TGTGCCAGCAGCCACGCTTCGGGACAGGCCCACTCCTACAATGAGCAGTTCTTC.

V is TRBV6-6 and J is TRBJ2-5; 7 bases agree with TRBD2. From germline, CDR1 is MNHNY and CDR2 SVGAGI (reference sequence). CDR3 length: 15 amino acids. V shed 0 bases and J 2 bases; nucleotides not matched to a gene: 3. DNA for the CDR3: TGTGCCAGCAGTTACTCGGGAGGGAATCAAGAGACCCAGTACTTC. Translation gives CASSYSGGNQETQYF.

This clonotype was detected ten times or more. The chain links TRBV18 to TRBJ1-4; TRBD1 might be the D (6 bases). The germline CDR1 and CDR2 sequences are KGHSH and LQKENI. The ends were cut back, 4 bases at V and 3 bases at J, with 18 bases in the middle. The CDR3 covers 17 residues. This CDR3 reads CASSQTQGGGANEKLFF. CDR3 nucleotide sequence: TGTGCCAGCTCACAAACACAGGGAGGAGGTGCTAATGAAAAACTGTTTTTT.

This clonotype was counted at least ten times. This rearrangement joins TRBV28 to TRBJ2-4, with D tentatively TRBD2 (6 bases). The germline CDR1 and CDR2 sequences are MDHEN and SYDVKM. V shed 5 bases and J shed 6 bases, with 11 bases lying between them. CDR3 length: 13 residues. The chain's CDR3 is CASSHSTRNIQYF. Here the CDR3 DNA reads TGTGCCAGCAGTCACTCGACTAGAAACATTCAGTACTTC.

V usage is TRBV19 and J usage is TRBJ1-1; D is perhaps TRBD1 (6 bases). CDR3 size: 14 residues. V gave up 4 bases and J gave up 5 bases, with 14 bases separating them. Per germline, CDR1 LNHDA and CDR2 SQIVND (reference sequence). CDR3 protein: CASSKTGLRTEAFF. The CDR3 DNA reads TGTGCCAGTAGTAAGACAGGTTTGAGGACTGAAGCTTTCTTT.

This clonotype was counted a few times. The chain employs TRBV9 and TRBJ2-3; D unresolved. Germline lookup yields CDR1 SGDLS and CDR2 YYNGEE. This CDR3 contains 14 residues. V shed 4 bases and J shed 0 bases, with 9 bases lying between them. DNA of the CDR3: TGTGCCAGCAGCATGAGTACTAGCACAGATACGCAGTATTTT. This encodes CASSMSTSTDTQYF.

The chain employs TRBV30 and TRBJ1-4; D is unclear. Trimming took off 0 bases at V and 5 bases at J, with 22 bases between the two ends. This CDR3 contains 18 residues. Germline values: CDR1 GTSNPN, CDR2 SVGIG (reference sequence). The CDR3 nucleotides read TGTGCCTGGAGTGTAGGATTTACCCTTCCCAGAAAAAATGAAAAACTGTTTTTT. This sequence encodes CAWSVGFTLPRKNEKLFF.

This chain links TRBV18 with TRBJ1-3; tentatively, D is TRBD1 (5 bases). The V end lost 3 bases, the J end lost 4 bases, and 16 bases lay between the germline ends. There are 16 residues in the CDR3. Germline loops: CDR1 KGHSH, CDR2 LQKENI. Here the CDR3 reads CASSPHARVNGNTIYF. DNA of the CDR3: TGTGCCAGCTCACCCCACGCCAGGGTGAACGGAAACACCATATATTTT.

V usage is TRBV28 and J usage is TRBJ2-3; 12 bases match TRBD2. This CDR3 has 15 residues. Germline CDR1 and CDR2: MDHEN and SYDVKM. Germline trimming cut 5 bases from V and 5 bases from J; bases unmatched to any gene: 5. CDR3 bases: TGTGCCAGCAGTGCTAGCGGGAGGGCCGGAGATACGCAGTATTTT. Amino acid sequence: CASSASGRAGDTQYF.

This clonotype is a singleton in its sample. A much bigger clone sits one base away, suggesting this may be a read error. The chain combines TRBV18 with TRBJ2-7, with a tentative D call TRBD1 (5 bases). This CDR3 has 15 amino acids. Germline V gives CDR1 KGHSH, CDR2 LQKENI. Deletions cut 0 bases from V and 5 bases from J, with 14 bases between. The CDR3 loop is CASSPPTVNTHEQYF. The CDR3 bases are TGTGCCAGCTCACCACCGACAGTCAACACCCACGAGCAGTACTTC.